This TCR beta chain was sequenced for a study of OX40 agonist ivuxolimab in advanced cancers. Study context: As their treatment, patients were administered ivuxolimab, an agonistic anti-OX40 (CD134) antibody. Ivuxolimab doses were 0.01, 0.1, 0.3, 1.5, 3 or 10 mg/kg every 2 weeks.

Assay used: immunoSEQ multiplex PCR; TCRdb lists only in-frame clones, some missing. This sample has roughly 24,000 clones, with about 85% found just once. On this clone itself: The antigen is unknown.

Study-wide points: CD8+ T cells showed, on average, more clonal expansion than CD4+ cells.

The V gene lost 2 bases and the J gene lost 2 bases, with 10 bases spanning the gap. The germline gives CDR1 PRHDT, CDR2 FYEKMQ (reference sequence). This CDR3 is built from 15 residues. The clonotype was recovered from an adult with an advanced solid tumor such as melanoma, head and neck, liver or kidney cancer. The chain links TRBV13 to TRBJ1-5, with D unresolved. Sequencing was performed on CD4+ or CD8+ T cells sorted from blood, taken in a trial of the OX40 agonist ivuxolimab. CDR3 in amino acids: CASSLSTTGNQPQHF. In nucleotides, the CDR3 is TGTGCCAGCAGCTTAAGCACCACGGGCAATCAGCCCCAGCATTTT.